This is a list of T cell receptor beta chains from one sample in a study of T cells after yellow fever vaccination. MiXCR, run by TCRdb on the 5' RACE reads, gives a single entry per CDR3 protein. The repertoire holds about 130,000 distinct CDR3 sequences, with about 7.4% as singletons. The sequenced sample was CD4+ T cells sorted from PBMCs, obtained about 10 days after the first yellow fever vaccination. The receptors were gathered from a man aged 18 to 29 who received the YFV17D yellow fever vaccine. Each CDR3 is given with its conserved first and last residue. Each record gives: V gene, clone size, D gene, J gene, CDR3 DNA, CDR3 protein. A D gene is named only where the DNA matches it firmly. The size field is filled for only some rows; it gives once, few, many or a size class.

>TRBV18|many|TRBD1|TRBJ1-1
TGTGCCAGCTCACCGAGGGGGCTTGAGGCTTTCTTT
CASSPRGLEAFF
>TRBV5-5|.|TRBD1|TRBJ1-6
TGTGCCAGCAGCTTCCCAGGGGGCAATTCACCCCTCCACTTT
CASSFPGGNSPLHF
>TRBV6-5|many|TRBD2|TRBJ2-2
TGTGCCAGCAGTTACTCGAGCGGGAACGGGGAGCTGTTTTTT
CASSYSSGNGELFF
>TRBV4-2|many|.|TRBJ1-1
TGTGCCAGCAGCCAGGCAGCAATACCGCTCCCCACTGAAGCTTTCTTT
CASSQAAIPLPTEAFF
>TRBV19|.|TRBD1|TRBJ2-2
TGTGCCACCCAACCGGGACAGGGAAGCGGGGAGCTGTTTTTT
CATQPGQGSGELFF
>TRBV7-2|many|.|TRBJ2-1
TGTGCCAGCAGCCCGTACGGATACAATGAGCAGTTCTTC
CASSPYGYNEQFF
>TRBV12-3/TRBV12-4|many|TRBD1|TRBJ1-6
TGTGCCAGCAGTGTAACAGGGGAATCACCCCTCCACTTT
CASSVTGESPLHF
>TRBV5-6|many|.|TRBJ1-3
TGTGCCAGCGGATTCTACTCTGGAAACACCATATATTTT
CASGFYSGNTIYF
>TRBV20-1|many|.|TRBJ1-1
TGCAGTGCTAGGACAGGTAACACTGAAGCTTTCTTT
CSARTGNTEAFF
>TRBV4-2|few|TRBD1|TRBJ1-4
TGTGCCAGCAGCCAAGCCGTACACAGGGGAGCTAATGAAAAACTGTTTTTT
CASSQAVHRGANEKLFF
>TRBV4-2|many|.|TRBJ2-5
TGTGCCAGCAGCCAAGATGGTTTGACCCAGTACTTC
CASSQDGLTQYF
>TRBV7-2|many|.|TRBJ1-2
TGTGCCAGCAGCTTAGAGGCTCAACCTAACTATGGCTACACCTTC
CASSLEAQPNYGYTF
>TRBV7-2|many|.|TRBJ2-2
TGTGCCAGCAGGACAAGGCAGAACACCGGGGAGCTGTTTTTT
CASRTRQNTGELFF
>TRBV20-1|many|TRBD1|TRBJ2-1
TGCAGTGCTGACCGGGACAGGGGATTAAATGAGCAGTTCTTC
CSADRDRGLNEQFF
>TRBV29-1|many|TRBD1|TRBJ1-1
TGCAGCGTTGAAGGGTGGAAGGACAGGCAACCCTTGAGAGCTTTCTTT
CSVEGWKDRQPLRAFF
>TRBV4-3|.|.|TRBJ1-2
TGCGCCAGCAGCCAAGATACCAACTCTGGTGTCCTAATCGGCTATGGCTACACCTTC
CASSQDTNSGVLIGYGYTF
>TRBV12-3/TRBV12-4|many|.|TRBJ1-1
TGTGCCAGTACTCAAGTTGCAGGGAACACTGAAGCTTTCTTT
CASTQVAGNTEAFF
>TRBV9|many|.|TRBJ2-2
TGTGCCAGCAGCCGTGGCCGGGACTACACCGGGGAGCTGTTTTTT
CASSRGRDYTGELFF
>TRBV6-2/TRBV6-3|many|TRBD1|TRBJ2-3
TGTGCCAGCAGAAAGACAGGGAGCACAGATACGCAGTATTTT
CASRKTGSTDTQYF
>TRBV12-3/TRBV12-4|.|TRBD1|TRBJ1-2
TGTGCCAGCAGTACAGGGGGCTATGGCTACACCTTC
CASSTGGYGYTF
>TRBV5-4|few|.|TRBJ2-7
TGTGCCAGCAGCTTGGAACAGGTGGGGGCCGAGCAGTACTTC
CASSLEQVGAEQYF
>TRBV11-3|.|.|TRBJ2-3
TGTGCCAGCAGCTTTGGGCCTAGCACAGATACGCAGTATTTT
CASSFGPSTDTQYF
>TRBV24-1|many|.|TRBJ2-5
TGTGCCACCAGTGACCCTACCGGGACGGGCCAAGAGACCCAGTACTTC
CATSDPTGTGQETQYF
>TRBV7-2|many|.|TRBJ1-1
TGTGCCAGCAGCGCGACAGCGTCTGACACTGAAGCTTTCTTT
CASSATASDTEAFF
>TRBV5-1|many|.|TRBJ2-5
TGCGCCAGCAGCTTGTCTTCACCGGGATCTCAAGAGACCCAGTACTTC
CASSLSSPGSQETQYF
>TRBV7-2|many|TRBD1|TRBJ2-1
TGTGCCAGCAGCTTATGGGGGACAGGCTCCTACAATGAGCAGTTCTTC
CASSLWGTGSYNEQFF
>TRBV7-9|.|TRBD2|TRBJ2-3
TGTGCCAGCAGCTCTCGGGGGGGCCAGGTCACAGATACGCAGTATTTT
CASSSRGGQVTDTQYF
>TRBV7-2|.|.|TRBJ1-6
TGTGCCAGCAGCTTACGACCGATCGCGGGTAATTCACCCCTCCACTTT
CASSLRPIAGNSPLHF
>TRBV12-3/TRBV12-4|many|TRBD1|TRBJ1-5
TGTGCCAGCAGGGGACAGACAAATAGCAATCAGCCCCAGCATTTT
CASRGQTNSNQPQHF
>TRBV5-6|many|.|TRBJ2-3
TGTGCCAGCAGCTTGGTTCGATCTCTGCATAGTGGCACAGATACGCAGTATTTT
CASSLVRSLHSGTDTQYF
>TRBV7-2|.|.|TRBJ2-6
TGTGCCAGCAGCCAACCCGCTGGGGCCAACGTCCTGACTTTC
CASSQPAGANVLTF
>TRBV7-2|many|.|TRBJ2-3
TGTGCCAGCAGCCGGAGGGGCTACACAGATACGCAGTATTTT
CASSRRGYTDTQYF
>TRBV2|many|.|TRBJ2-5
TGTGCCAGCAGTGATTCGGGGGGCATTGAGACCCAGTACTTC
CASSDSGGIETQYF
>TRBV19|many|.|TRBJ2-4
TGTGCCAGTAGTATAGTGGGGGGGTACAGGGTTGGAAACATTCAGTACTTC
CASSIVGGYRVGNIQYF
>TRBV7-9|many|TRBD1|TRBJ2-7
TGTGCCAGCAGCTTGTGGGACAGGGGGAACAACGAGCAGTACTTC
CASSLWDRGNNEQYF